This TCR beta chain originates from a study of cytomegalovirus exposure and HLA in healthy donors. Overall study: Within an early data release were approximately 85 million unique TCRs drawn from HLA-typed donors. Points from the study as a whole: HLA-A and HLA-B allele assignments for most subjects were reportedly predicted accurately using TCR beta sequences. Association of a missense DCLRE1C variant with TCR beta V- and J-gene trimming was reported in a later analysis.

Germline V gene sequence: CDR1 PRHDT, CDR2 FYEKMQ (reference sequence). The CDR3 consists of 12 residues. Trimming took off 4 bases at V and 9 bases at J, with 10 bases between the two ends. PCR amplification relied on 60 Vbeta primers (plus 13 Jbeta primers). Profiling relied on immunoSEQ multiplex PCR, and the TCRdb table lists in-frame clones only, not all of them. This sample has about 130,000 clones; around two thirds occur once, and the top ten carry less than 3%. Concerning this clone itself: The antigen is undetermined.

Sequencing input: PBMCs. The clonotype was recovered from a woman between 40 and 55 years old in good health and CMV-seronegative. This chain links TRBV13 with TRBJ2-1; TRBD2 is a possible D gene (6 bases). DNA of the CDR3: TGTGCCAGCAGCTCCCAGCGGGCTGAGCAGTTCTTC. This codes for CASSSQRAEQFF.